This T cell receptor beta chain comes out of a study of cytomegalovirus exposure and HLA in healthy donors. V shed 0 bases and J shed 4 bases, with 10 bases lying between them. Per germline, CDR1 SGHTA and CDR2 FQGNSA. This CDR3 comprises 15 residues. The PCR ran on 60 Vbeta and 13 Jbeta primers. Data came from immunoSEQ multiplex PCR; TCRdb stores just in-frame clones and leaves some out. The sample carries around 67,000 clones, approximately 67% recorded once. Overall study findings and caveats: In a later analysis, 16,951 TCR beta sequences were associated with HLA alleles at 0.05 false discovery rate.

As to this clone: The antigen is unknown.

The chain combines TRBV7-2 with TRBJ2-1; possibly TRBD1 for D (5 bases). The specimen was PBMCs. The clonotype was recovered from a woman in her 30s in good health and CMV-seronegative. DNA for the CDR3: TGTGCCAGCAGCTTAGCTAAGGACATATACAATGAGCAGTTCTTC. Translated, it gives CASSLAKDIYNEQFF.